The clone carrying this T cell receptor beta chain has more than one count but fewer than ten. Its antigen is still unknown. Generation of TCR beta libraries employed quantitative 5'-RACE incorporating molecular barcodes. TCRdb ran MiXCR on the 5' RACE reads and lists one entry per CDR3 protein. The repertoire holds fewer than 250,000 distinct CDR3 sequences, over 9.5% seen once, with about 2.8% in the top ten. The source of the sample is a study of CD8 T cells in ankylosing spondylitis. Study results and caveats: Apparently characteristic of ankylosing spondylitis blood was a TCR beta motif (under ten highly homologous variants). Earlier studies detected some motif variants in reactive arthritis synovial fluid and blood. Researchers reportedly found disease-linked clones significantly enriched in matched ankylosing spondylitis synovial fluid.

V gave up 2 bases and J gave up 4 bases; unmatched junction bases: 12. The germline CDR1 and CDR2 sequences are MGHDK and SYGVNS. This CDR3 contains 17 residues. The chain recombines TRBV25-1 with TRBJ2-3; 7 bases are shared with TRBD2. The TCR comes from a male donor with ankylosing spondylitis or in good health (not recorded which). The sequencing sample was made of blood, either unsorted or a sorted T cell fraction (not recorded which). In nucleotides, the CDR3 is TGTGCCAGCAGTGAACCCCTTGGGGCGGGGGTTGCAGATACGCAGTATTTT. Protein sequence: CASSEPLGAGVADTQYF.